Below, one T cell receptor (beta chain) is given with its context. The record originates from a study of PD-1 blockade in classical Hodgkin lymphoma. Produced via immunoSEQ multiplex PCR; TCRdb's table is partial and in-frame only. The profile shows roughly 61,000 clones, less than 95% of them singletons. All trial patients relapsed after autologous stem cell transplantation. Deletions cut 2 bases from V and 6 bases from J, with 6 bases between. Germline V lookup: CDR1 GTSNPN, CDR2 SVGIG (reference sequence). The CDR3 sequence is 11 residues long. The chain joins TRBV30 to TRBJ2-3, with D unclear. The material was peripheral blood mononuclear cells (PBMCs), obtained before the second cycle of nivolumab. The origin of this receptor is a human donor with classical Hodgkin lymphoma. The DNA of the CDR3 is TGTGCCTGGAGTAGTGGCGATACGCAGTATTTT. Protein: CAWSSGDTQYF.